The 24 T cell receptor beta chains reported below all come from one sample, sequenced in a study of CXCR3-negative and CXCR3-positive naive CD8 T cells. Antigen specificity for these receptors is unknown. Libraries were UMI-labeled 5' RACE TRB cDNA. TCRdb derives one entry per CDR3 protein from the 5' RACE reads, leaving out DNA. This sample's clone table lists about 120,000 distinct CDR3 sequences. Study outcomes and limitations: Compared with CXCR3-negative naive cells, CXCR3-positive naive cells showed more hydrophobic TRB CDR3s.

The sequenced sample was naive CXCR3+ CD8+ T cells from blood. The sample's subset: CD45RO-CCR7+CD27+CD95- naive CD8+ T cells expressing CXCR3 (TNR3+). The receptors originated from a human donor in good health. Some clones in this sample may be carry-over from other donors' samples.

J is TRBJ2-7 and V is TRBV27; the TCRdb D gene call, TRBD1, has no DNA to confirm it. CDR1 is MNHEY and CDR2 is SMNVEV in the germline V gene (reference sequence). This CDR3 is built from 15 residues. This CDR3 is CASSLSSGEAYEQYF.

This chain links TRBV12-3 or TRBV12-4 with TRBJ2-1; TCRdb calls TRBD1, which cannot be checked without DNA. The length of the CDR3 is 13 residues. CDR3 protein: CASSFDGRNEQFF.

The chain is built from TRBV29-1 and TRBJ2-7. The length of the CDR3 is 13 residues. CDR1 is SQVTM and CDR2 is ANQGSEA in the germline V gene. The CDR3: CSVVTIPGYEQYF.

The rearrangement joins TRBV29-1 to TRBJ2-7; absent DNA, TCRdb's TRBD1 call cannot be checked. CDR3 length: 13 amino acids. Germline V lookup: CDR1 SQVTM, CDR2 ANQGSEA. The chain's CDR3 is CSAAPGGEWEQYF.

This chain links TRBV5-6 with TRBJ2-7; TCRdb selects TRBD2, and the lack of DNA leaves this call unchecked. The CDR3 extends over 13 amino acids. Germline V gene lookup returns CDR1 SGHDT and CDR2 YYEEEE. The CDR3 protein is CASSPSPPYEQYF.

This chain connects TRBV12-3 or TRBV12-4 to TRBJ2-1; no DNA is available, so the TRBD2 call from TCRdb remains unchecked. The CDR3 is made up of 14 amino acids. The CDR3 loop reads CASSPTSGSAEQFF.

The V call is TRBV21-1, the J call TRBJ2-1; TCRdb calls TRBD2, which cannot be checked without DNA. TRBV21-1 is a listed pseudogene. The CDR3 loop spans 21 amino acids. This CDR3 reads CASSPPSLTDQKGLAYNEQFF.

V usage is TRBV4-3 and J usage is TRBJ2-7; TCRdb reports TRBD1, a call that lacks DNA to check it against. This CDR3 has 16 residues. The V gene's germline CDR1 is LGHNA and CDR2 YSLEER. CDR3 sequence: CASSQVGDRGIYEQYF.

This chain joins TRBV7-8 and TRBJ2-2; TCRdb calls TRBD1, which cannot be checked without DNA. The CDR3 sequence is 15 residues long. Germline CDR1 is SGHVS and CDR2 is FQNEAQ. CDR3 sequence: CASSLGTGLSGELFF.

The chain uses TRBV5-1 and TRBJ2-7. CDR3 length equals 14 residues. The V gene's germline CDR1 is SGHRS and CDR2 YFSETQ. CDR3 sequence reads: CASNHWTGAYEQYF.

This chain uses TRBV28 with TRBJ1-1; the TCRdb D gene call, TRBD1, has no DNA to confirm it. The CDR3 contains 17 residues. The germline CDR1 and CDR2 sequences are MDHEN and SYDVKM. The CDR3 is CASSLVPGQGPNTEAFF.

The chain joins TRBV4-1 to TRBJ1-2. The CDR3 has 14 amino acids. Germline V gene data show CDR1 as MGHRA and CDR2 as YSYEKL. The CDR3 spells CASSQERTGYGYTF.

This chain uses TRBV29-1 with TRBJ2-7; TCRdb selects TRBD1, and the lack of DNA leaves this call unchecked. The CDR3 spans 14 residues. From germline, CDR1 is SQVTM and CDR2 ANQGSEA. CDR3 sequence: CSVEGVGGDYEQYF.

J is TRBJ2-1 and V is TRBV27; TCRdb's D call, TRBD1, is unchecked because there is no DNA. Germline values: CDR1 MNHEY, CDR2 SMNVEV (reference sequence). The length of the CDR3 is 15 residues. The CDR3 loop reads CASRSGTATYNEQFF.

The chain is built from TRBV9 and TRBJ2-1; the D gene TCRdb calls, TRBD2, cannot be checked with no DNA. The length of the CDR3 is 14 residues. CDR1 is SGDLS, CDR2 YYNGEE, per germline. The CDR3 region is CASSGLAGLNEQFF.

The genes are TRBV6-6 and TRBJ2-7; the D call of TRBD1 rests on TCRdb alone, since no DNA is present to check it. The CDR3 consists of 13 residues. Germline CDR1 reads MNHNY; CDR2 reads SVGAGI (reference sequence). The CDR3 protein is CASSEGQFYEQYF.

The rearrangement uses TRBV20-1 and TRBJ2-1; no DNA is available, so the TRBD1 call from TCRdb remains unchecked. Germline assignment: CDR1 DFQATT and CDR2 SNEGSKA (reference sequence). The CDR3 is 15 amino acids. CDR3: CSAVTDRASGNEQFF.

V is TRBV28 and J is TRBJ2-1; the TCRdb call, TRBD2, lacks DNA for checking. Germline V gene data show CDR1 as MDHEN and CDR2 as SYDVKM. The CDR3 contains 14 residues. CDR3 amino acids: CASSWASGRYEQFF. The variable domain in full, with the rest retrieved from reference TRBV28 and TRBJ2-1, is DVKVTQSSRYLVKRTGEKVFLECVQDMDHENMFWYRQDPGLGLRLIYFSYDVKMKEKGDIPEGYSVSREKKERFSLILESASTNQTSMYLCASSWASGRYEQFFGPGTRLTVL.

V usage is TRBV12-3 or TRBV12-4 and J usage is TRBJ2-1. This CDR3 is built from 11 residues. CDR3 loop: CASSFSPEQFF.

CDR3 sequence reads: CASSPERLGVQIIQYF. This chain uses TRBV11-2 with TRBJ2-4. The CDR3 covers 16 residues. Germline CDR1 SGHAT, CDR2 FQNNGV. The complete variable domain, with remaining parts taken from reference TRBV11-2 and TRBJ2-4, reads EAGVAQSPRYKIIEKRQSVAFWCNPISGHATLYWYQQILGQGPKLLIQFQNNGVVDDSQLPKDRFSAERLKGVDSTLKIQPAKLEDSAVYLCASSPERLGVQIIQYFGAGTRLSVL.

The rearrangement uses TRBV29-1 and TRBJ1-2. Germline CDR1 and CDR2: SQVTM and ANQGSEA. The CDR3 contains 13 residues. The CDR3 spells CSSGPLGHNGYTF.

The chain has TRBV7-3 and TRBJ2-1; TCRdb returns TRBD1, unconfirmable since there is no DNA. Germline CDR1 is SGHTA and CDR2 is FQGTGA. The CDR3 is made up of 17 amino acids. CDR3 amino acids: CASSLPQVNGQGDEQFF. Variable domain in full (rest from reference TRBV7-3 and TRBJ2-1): GAGVSQTPSNKVTEKGKYVELRCDPISGHTALYWYRQSLGQGPEFLIYFQGTGAADDSGLPNDRFFAVRPEGSVSTLKIQRTERGDSAVYLCASSLPQVNGQGDEQFFGPGTRLTVL.

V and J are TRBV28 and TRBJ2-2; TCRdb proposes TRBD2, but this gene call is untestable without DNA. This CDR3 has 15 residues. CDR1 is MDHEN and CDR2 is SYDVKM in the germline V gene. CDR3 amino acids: CASRGASGLTGELFF.

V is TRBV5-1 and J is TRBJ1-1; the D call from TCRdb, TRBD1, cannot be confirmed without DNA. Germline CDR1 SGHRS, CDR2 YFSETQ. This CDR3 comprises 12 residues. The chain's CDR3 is CASSLGGFEAFF.